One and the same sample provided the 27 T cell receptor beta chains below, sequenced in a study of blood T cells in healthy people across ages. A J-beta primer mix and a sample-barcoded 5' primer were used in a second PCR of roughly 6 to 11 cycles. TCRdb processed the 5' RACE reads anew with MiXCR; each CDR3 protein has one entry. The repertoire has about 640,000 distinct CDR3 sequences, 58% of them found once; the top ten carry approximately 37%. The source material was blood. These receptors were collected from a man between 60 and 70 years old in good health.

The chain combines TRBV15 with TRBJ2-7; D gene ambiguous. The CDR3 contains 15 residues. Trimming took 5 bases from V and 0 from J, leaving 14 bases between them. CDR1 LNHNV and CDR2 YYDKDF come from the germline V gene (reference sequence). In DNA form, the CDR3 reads TGTGCCACCAGCCCCCGGGCACTGAGCTCCTACGAGCAGTACTTC. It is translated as CATSPRALSSYEQYF. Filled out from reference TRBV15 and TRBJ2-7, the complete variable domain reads DAMVIQNPRYQVTQFGKPVTLSCSQTLNHNVMYWYQQKSSQAPKLLFHYYDKDFNNEADTPDNFQSRRPNTSFCFLDIRSPGLGDTAMYLCATSPRALSSYEQYFGPGTRLTVT.

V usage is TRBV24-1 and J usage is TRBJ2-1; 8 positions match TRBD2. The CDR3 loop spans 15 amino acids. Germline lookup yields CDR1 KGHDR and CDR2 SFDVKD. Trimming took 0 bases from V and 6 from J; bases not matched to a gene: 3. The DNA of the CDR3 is TGTGCCACCAGTGATTTGCAGCGGGGGTTCAATGAGCAGTTCTTC. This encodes CATSDLQRGFNEQFF.

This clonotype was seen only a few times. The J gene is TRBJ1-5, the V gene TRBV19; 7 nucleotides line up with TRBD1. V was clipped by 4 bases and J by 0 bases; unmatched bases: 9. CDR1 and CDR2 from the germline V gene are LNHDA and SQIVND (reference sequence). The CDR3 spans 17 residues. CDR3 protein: CASSRKEGQDSNQPQHF. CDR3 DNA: TGTGCCAGTAGTAGAAAAGAAGGACAGGATAGCAATCAGCCCCAGCATTTT.

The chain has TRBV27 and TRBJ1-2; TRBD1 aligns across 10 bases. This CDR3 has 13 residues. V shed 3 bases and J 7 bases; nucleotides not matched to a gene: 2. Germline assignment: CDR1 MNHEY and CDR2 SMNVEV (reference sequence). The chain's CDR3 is CASSFRDRGGYTF. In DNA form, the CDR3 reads TGTGCCAGCAGTTTCCGGGACAGGGGTGGCTACACCTTC.

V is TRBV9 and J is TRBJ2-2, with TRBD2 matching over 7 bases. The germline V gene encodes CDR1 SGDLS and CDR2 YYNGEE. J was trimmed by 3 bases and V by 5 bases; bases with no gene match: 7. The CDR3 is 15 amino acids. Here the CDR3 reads CASRGLAEDTGELFF. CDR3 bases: TGTGCCAGCAGGGGGCTAGCGGAGGACACCGGGGAGCTGTTTTTT.

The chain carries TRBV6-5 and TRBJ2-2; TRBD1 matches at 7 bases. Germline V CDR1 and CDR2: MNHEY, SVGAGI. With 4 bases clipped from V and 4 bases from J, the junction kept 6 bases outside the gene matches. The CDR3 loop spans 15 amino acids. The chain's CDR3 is CASSFRDSTTGELFF. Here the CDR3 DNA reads TGTGCCAGCAGTTTTCGGGACAGCACCACCGGGGAGCTGTTTTTT.

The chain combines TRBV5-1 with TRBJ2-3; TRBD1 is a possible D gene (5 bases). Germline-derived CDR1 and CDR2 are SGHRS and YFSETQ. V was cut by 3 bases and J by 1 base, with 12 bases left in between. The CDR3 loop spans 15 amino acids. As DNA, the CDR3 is TGCGCCAGCAGCTCCGACAGTACTGGCACAGATACGCAGTATTTT. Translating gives CASSSDSTGTDTQYF.

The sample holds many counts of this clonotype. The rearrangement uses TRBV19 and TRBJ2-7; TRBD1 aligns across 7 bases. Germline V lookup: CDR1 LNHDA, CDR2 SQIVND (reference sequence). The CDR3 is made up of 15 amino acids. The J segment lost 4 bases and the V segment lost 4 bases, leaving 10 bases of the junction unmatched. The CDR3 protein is CASSTRTGTDYEQYF. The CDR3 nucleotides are TGTGCCAGTAGTACCCGGACCGGGACAGATTACGAGCAGTACTTC.

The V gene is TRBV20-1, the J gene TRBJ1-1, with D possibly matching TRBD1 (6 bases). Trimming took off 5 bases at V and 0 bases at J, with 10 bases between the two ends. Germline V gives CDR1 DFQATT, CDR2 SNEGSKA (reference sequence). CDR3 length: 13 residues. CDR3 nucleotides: TGCAGTGCTCAGGACAGAGTGAACACTGAAGCTTTCTTT. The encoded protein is CSAQDRVNTEAFF.

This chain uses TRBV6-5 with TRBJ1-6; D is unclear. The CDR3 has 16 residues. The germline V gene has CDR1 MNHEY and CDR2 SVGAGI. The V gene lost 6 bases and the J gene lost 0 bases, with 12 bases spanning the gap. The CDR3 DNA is TGTGCCAGCAGCCCCTACAGTGACTCCTATAATTCACCCCTCCACTTT. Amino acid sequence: CASSPYSDSYNSPLHF.

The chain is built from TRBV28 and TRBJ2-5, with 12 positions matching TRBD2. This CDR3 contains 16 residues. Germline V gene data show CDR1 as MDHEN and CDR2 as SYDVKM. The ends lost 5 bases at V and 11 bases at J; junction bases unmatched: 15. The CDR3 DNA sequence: TGTGCCAGCAGTCCCCCTGGACTAGCGGGAAACAATGAGCAGTACTTC. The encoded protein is CASSPPGLAGNNEQYF.

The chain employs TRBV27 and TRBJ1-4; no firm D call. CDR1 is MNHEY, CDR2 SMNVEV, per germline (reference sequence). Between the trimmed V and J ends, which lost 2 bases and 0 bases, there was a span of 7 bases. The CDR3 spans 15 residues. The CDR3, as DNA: TGTGCCAGCAGTTTACGGGTGGCAACTAATGAAAAACTGTTTTTT. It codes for CASSLRVATNEKLFF.

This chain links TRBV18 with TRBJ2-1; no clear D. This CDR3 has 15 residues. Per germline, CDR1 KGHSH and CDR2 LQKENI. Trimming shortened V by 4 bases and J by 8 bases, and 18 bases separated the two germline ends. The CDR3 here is CASSLDWAEIDEQFF. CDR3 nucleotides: TGTGCCAGCTCACTAGATTGGGCCGAGATCGATGAGCAGTTCTTC.

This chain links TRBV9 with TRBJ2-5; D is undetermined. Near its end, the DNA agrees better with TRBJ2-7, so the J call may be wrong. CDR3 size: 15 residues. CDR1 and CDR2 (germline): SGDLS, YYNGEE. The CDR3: CASSAGPAPFYEQYF. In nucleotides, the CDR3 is TGTGCCAGCAGCGCGGGCCCAGCCCCCTTCTACGAGCAGTACTTC.

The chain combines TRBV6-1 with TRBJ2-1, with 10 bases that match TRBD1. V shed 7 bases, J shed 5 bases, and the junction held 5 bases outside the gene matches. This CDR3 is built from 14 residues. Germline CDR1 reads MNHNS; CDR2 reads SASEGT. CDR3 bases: TGTGCCAGCAAGACAGGGGGCGAGCACAATGAGCAGTTCTTC. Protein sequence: CASKTGGEHNEQFF.

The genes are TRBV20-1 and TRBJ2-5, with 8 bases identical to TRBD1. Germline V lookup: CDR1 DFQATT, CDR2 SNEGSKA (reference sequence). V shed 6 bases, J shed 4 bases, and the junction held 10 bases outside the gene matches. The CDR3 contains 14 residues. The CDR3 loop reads CSAPVAGGRETQYF. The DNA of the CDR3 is TGCAGTGCCCCGGTCGCAGGGGGCCGAGAGACCCAGTACTTC.

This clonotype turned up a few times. The CDR3 loop reads CASTSGPYEQYF. CDR3 coding DNA: TGTGCCAGCACTTCGGGGCCCTACGAGCAGTACTTC. The chain is built from TRBV2 and TRBJ2-7; possibly TRBD1 or TRBD2 for D (5 bases each). This CDR3 contains 12 residues. Trimming removed 7 bases from V and 2 bases from J, with 9 bases in between. In germline, CDR1 is SNHLY, CDR2 FYNNEI.

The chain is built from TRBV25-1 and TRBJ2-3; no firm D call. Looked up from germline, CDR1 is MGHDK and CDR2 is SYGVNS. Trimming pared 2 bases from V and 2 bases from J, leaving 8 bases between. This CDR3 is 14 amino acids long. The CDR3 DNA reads TGTGCCAGCAGTGAAGGGCTAGACACAGATACGCAGTATTTT. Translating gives CASSEGLDTDTQYF.

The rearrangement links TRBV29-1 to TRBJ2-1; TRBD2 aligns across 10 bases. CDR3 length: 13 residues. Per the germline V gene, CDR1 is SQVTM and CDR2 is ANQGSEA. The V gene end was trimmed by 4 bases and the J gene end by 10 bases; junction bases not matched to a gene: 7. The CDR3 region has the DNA TGCAGCGTTGCACGGGGGGGACTAGCGGAGCAGTTCTTC. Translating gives CSVARGGLAEQFF.

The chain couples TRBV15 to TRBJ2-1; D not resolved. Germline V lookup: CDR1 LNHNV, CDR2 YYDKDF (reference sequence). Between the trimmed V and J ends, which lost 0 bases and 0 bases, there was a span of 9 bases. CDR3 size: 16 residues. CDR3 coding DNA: TGTGCCACCAGCAGAGATTGGGCCAGCTCCTACAATGAGCAGTTCTTC. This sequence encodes CATSRDWASSYNEQFF.

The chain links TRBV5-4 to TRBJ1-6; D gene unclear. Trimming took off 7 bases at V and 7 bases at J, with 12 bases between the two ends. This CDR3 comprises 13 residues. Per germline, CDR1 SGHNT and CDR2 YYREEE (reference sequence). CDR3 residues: CASRAEPNSPLHF. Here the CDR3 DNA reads TGTGCCAGCCGAGCAGAACCAAATTCACCCCTCCACTTT. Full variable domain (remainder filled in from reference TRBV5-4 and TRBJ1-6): ETGVTQSPTHLIKTRGQQVTLRCSSQSGHNTVSWYQQALGQGPQFIFQYYREEENGRGNFPPRFSGLQFPNYSSELNVNALELDDSALYLCASRAEPNSPLHFGNGTRLTVT.

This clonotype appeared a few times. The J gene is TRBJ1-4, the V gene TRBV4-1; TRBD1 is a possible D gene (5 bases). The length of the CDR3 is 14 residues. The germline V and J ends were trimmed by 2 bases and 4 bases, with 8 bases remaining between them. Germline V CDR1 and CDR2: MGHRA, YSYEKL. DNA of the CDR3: TGCGCCAGCAGCCAATGGCAGGGTAATGAAAAACTGTTTTTT. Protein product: CASSQWQGNEKLFF.

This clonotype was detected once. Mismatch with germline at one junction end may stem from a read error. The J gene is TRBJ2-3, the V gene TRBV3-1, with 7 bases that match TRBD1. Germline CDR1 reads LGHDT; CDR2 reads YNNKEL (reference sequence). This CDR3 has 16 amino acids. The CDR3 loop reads CASSLRNRGATDTRYF. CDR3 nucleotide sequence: TGTGCCAGCAGCTTACGCAACAGGGGCGCCACAGATACGCGGTATTTT.

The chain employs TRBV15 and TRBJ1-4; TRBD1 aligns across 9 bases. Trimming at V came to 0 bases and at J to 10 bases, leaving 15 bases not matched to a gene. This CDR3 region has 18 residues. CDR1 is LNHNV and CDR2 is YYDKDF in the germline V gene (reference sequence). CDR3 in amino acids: CATSRDLRTGAGEGKLFF. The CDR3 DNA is TGTGCCACCAGCAGAGATCTCAGGACAGGGGCGGGGGAAGGAAAACTGTTTTTT.

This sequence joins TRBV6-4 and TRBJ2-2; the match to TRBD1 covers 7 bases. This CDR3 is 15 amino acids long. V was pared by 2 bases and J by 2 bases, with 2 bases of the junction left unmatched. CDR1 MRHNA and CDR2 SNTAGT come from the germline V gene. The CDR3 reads CASSDRGLNTGELFF. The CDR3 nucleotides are TGTGCCAGCAGTGACAGGGGGCTCAACACCGGGGAGCTGTTTTTT.

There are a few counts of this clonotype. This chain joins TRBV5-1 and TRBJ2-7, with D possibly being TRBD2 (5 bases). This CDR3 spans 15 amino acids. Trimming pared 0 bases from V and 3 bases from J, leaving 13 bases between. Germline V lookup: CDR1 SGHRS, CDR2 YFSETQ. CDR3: CASSLGGGRHYEQYF. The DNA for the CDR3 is TGCGCCAGCAGCTTGGGCGGCGGGCGTCACTACGAGCAGTACTTC.

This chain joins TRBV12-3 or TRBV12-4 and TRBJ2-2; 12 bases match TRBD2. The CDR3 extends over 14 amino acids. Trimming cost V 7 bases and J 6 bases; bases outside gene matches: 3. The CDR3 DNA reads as TGTGCCAGCATCGCTAGCGGGGGGGCCGGGGAGCTGTTTTTT. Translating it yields CASIASGGAGELFF.